One TCR beta chain is described in this entry. As processed by the authors: Reference gene primer amplification gave nucleated cell count estimates. Measured with immunoSEQ multiplex PCR; TCRdb has only the in-frame clones, and not every one. That table furnishes V, J and clone size, whereas the DNA furnished D and trimming. The sample carries under 300,000 clones, 88% recorded once. The CDR3 is 16 residues long. Germline-derived CDR1 and CDR2 are SGDLS and YYNGEE. With V trimmed by 3 bases and J by 1 base, 7 bases remained unmatched. The sample originates from a study of blood T cell repertoires in COVID-19.

The receptor was derived from a woman between 25 and 40 years old with acute or convalescent COVID-19. This chain joins TRBV9 and TRBJ2-1; TRBD2 aligns across 7 bases. Sequenced: peripheral blood. Here the CDR3 DNA reads TGTGCCAGCAGCGCCCCGGCGGGAGCATCCTACAATGAGCAGTTCTTC. Residues: CASSAPAGASYNEQFF.